The rows below give T cell receptor beta chains drawn from one sample of a study of blood T cell repertoires in COVID-19. Only in-frame clones appear in the TCRdb table, and some are missing; sequencing was by immunoSEQ multiplex PCR. The sample has some 150,000 clones, about 81% seen once. Input material: peripheral blood. The origin of the receptors is a woman in her 70s with acute or convalescent COVID-19. The CDR3 runs from the conserved cysteine through the conserved F or W.

CDR3	length	V	J
CASRAPIDIHEQYF	14	TRBV2	TRBJ2-7
CASKRSQTSGGLITGELFF	19	TRBV2	TRBJ2-2
CASSQELAVKTQYF	14	TRBV4-1	TRBJ2-5
CASSPASGQGLEQYF	15	TRBV18	TRBJ2-7
CASSEVVPTEAFF	13	TRBV2	TRBJ1-1
CASSLRAGGAPKTEAFF	17	TRBV7-3	TRBJ1-1
CATSARTGGSYNEQFF	16	TRBV24-1	TRBJ2-1
CASSIGGQPQHF	12	TRBV19	TRBJ1-5
CASSLGSIVTQYF	13	TRBV11-2	TRBJ2-5
CASSKGTGLGGTEAFF	16	TRBV19	TRBJ1-1
CSASNRVDAEQYF	13	TRBV20-1	TRBJ2-7
CASSLGVGTEETQYF	15	TRBV7-6	TRBJ2-5
CASSTLQGATEAFF	14	TRBV6-5	TRBJ1-1
CASTSPSIAKNIQYF	15	TRBV6-5	TRBJ2-4
CASRGVAGNEQFF	13	TRBV2	TRBJ2-1
CASSQGDPLAETQYF	15	TRBV4-1	TRBJ2-5
CASQDSYGYTF	11	TRBV28	TRBJ1-2
CASSSPRAYTIYF	13	TRBV28	TRBJ1-3
CASSRGTRSSYNEQFF	16	TRBV19	TRBJ2-1
CASSLGDGGLYEQYF	15	TRBV7-2	TRBJ2-7
CAWSRGPTEQYF	12	TRBV30	TRBJ2-7
CATSDLKTGNTYEQYF	16	TRBV24-1	TRBJ2-7
CASTLWTVDEQYF	13	TRBV7-2	TRBJ2-7
CASSQAAGSSYEQYF	15	TRBV3-1/TRBV3-2	TRBJ2-7
CASRRDRGQPQHF	13	TRBV2	TRBJ1-5
CASSLYLAGAAYEQYF	16	TRBV11-2	TRBJ2-7
CATSDPIRDRQETQYF	16	TRBV24-1	TRBJ2-5
CASSPGQGNYGYTF	14	TRBV5-1	TRBJ1-2
CASSLISLVLADSTETQYF	19	TRBV28	TRBJ2-5
CASSTGDRGNTIYF	14	TRBV7-9	TRBJ1-3
CASSLLTGQNSPLHF	15	TRBV5-5	TRBJ1-6
CATAGTGWEKLFF	13	TRBV2	TRBJ1-4
CASSSPRDNRDPYGYTF	17	TRBV5-1	TRBJ1-2
CASSQDSGGRSYNEQFF	17	TRBV4-3	TRBJ2-1
CASSIVQGYGNEQFF	15	TRBV19	TRBJ2-1
CASSYIGGGADTQYF	15	TRBV11-2	TRBJ2-3
CASSQDLASGRGTGELFF	18	TRBV4-3	TRBJ2-2
CASSPPSRAYNEQFF	15	TRBV18	TRBJ2-1
CAITADRLSGNTIYF	15	TRBV10-3	TRBJ1-3
CASSTGFTQYF	11	TRBV7-2	TRBJ2-3
CATSGTVSYEQYF	13	TRBV15	TRBJ2-7
CASTLGTVDSNQPQHF	16	TRBV7-2	TRBJ1-5
CASSIGVSTDTQYF	14	TRBV19	TRBJ2-3
CASSMGTANYGYTF	14	TRBV5-4	TRBJ1-2
CASKIPGQGHNEQFF	15	TRBV10-2	TRBJ2-1